This T cell receptor (beta chain) was sequenced for a study of Graves' ophthalmopathy and Graves' hyperthyroidism. The overall study: The collection of peripheral blood took place at initial diagnosis, before any treatment. Study-level findings and limits: With 70.59% sensitivity and approximately 72% specificity, the model predicted ophthalmopathy progression. Most expanded clonotypes in thyroid above 0.001 frequency also showed up in blood.

Calling hyperthyroidism stable required that no ophthalmopathy show up within 18 months of follow-up. The V gene end was trimmed by 4 bases and the J gene end by 1 base; junction bases not matched to a gene: 5. The CDR3 sequence is 14 residues long. CDR1 and CDR2 (germline): SGHRS, YFSETQ. This clonotype was counted at least ten times. What it binds is unknown. As the template, RNA transcripts were used to amplify TCR beta CDR3 regions. The library came from an HTBI-primed first-round RT-PCR and a second-round multiplex PCR. One entry per CDR3 protein, called by TCRdb with MiXCR from the multiplex PCR reads. This table has hundreds of thousands of distinct CDR3 sequences, around 21% appearing once.

The V and J genes are TRBV5-1 and TRBJ2-7; 7 bases agree with TRBD2. The sequence was collected from a woman aged 18-35 years with stable Graves' hyperthyroidism. The sequenced sample was peripheral blood. CDR3 residues: CASSPFGGSYEQYF. Written as DNA, the CDR3 is TGCGCCAGCAGCCCCTTCGGGGGGTCCTACGAGCAGTACTTC.